A single sample gave rise to the 16 T cell receptor beta chains below, sequenced in a study of blood T cell repertoires in COVID-19. TCRdb keeps only in-frame clones here, not all; method: immunoSEQ multiplex PCR. The data show just over 350,000 clones, with 86% seen just once and 7% to 7.5% held by the top ten. The specimen was peripheral blood. The receptors were gathered from an older woman with COVID-19, enrolled during active disease.

V usage is TRBV5-6 and J usage is TRBJ1-1; the D is unclear. Trimming removed 4 bases at V and 3 bases at J, with 13 bases between. Per germline, CDR1 SGHDT and CDR2 YYEEEE. The CDR3 runs 14 residues. In DNA form, the CDR3 reads TGTGCCAGCAGCCCGGAATATCGGGACACTGAAGCTTTCTTT. Protein sequence: CASSPEYRDTEAFF.

The genes are TRBV5-4 and TRBJ1-3, with D maybe TRBD1 (6 bases). The germline V and J ends were trimmed by 6 bases and 0 bases, with 10 bases remaining between them. This CDR3 is built from 14 residues. CDR1 and CDR2 from the germline V gene are SGHNT and YYREEE (reference sequence). This CDR3 is CASTDRSSGNTIYF. As DNA, the CDR3 is TGTGCCAGCACTGACAGGAGCTCTGGAAACACCATATATTTT.

J is TRBJ1-1 and V is TRBV18; no clear D gene. V lost 4 bases to trimming and J lost 0 bases, with 18 bases between them. Germline lookup yields CDR1 KGHSH and CDR2 LQKENI. The CDR3 spans 17 residues. The DNA of the CDR3 is TGTGCCAGCTCACTCTCTGCCCTGAGCAATTTGAACACTGAAGCTTTCTTT. As protein: CASSLSALSNLNTEAFF.

This rearrangement joins TRBV7-8 to TRBJ1-1; D possibly corresponds to TRBD1 (6 bases). The CDR3 length is 15 residues. V was cut by 7 bases and J by 4 bases, with 19 bases left in between. Germline CDR1 reads SGHVS; CDR2 reads FQNEAQ. CDR3 bases: TGTGCCAGCAAACCGGGCGGGGGCGCCTCCACTGAAGCTTTCTTT. Encoded protein: CASKPGGGASTEAFF. The entire variable domain, with the rest obtained from reference TRBV7-8 and TRBJ1-1, is as follows: GAGVSQSPRYKVAKRGQDVALRCDPISGHVSLFWYQQALGQGPEFLTYFQNEAQLDKSGLPSDRFFAERPEGSVSTLKIQRTQQEDSAVYLCASKPGGGASTEAFFGQGTRLTVV.

This chain links TRBV29-1 with TRBJ1-2; unclear D gene. Trimming took 4 bases from V and 4 from J, leaving 10 bases between them. Germline lookup yields CDR1 SQVTM and CDR2 ANQGSEA. The CDR3 extends over 12 amino acids. In DNA form, the CDR3 reads TGCAGCGTTGTCGACATGATCTATGGCTACACCTTC. It specifies CSVVDMIYGYTF.

The J gene is TRBJ2-3, the V gene TRBV11-2; D possibly corresponds to TRBD1 (5 bases). CDR1 is SGHAT and CDR2 is FQNNGV in the germline V gene. CDR3 length: 14 amino acids. V gave up 2 bases and J gave up 0 bases, with 6 bases separating them. CDR3 DNA: TGTGCCAGCAGCTTATCAGGGAGCACAGATACGCAGTATTTT. This gives the protein CASSLSGSTDTQYF.

This chain joins TRBV6-5 and TRBJ1-2; 8 bases are shared with TRBD1. The CDR3 has 13 residues. From germline, CDR1 is MNHEY and CDR2 SVGAGI. V lost 8 bases to trimming and J lost 7 bases; unmatched junction nucleotides: 9. The CDR3 region has the DNA TGTGCCAGCTATCCCTCAGGGGGCCGTGGCTACACCTTC. Encoded protein: CASYPSGGRGYTF.

The chain is built from TRBV2 and TRBJ1-2; possibly TRBD1 for D (5 bases). Germline V gene sequence: CDR1 SNHLY, CDR2 FYNNEI. The CDR3 runs 14 residues. Trimming cost V 5 bases and J 8 bases, with 18 bases left between them. The CDR3 protein is CASSRQPLGGGYTF. The CDR3, as DNA: TGTGCCAGCAGTCGACAGCCCCTGGGGGGAGGCTACACCTTC.

The chain recombines TRBV29-1 with TRBJ1-1; 7 nucleotides match TRBD1. The germline gives CDR1 SQVTM, CDR2 ANQGSEA. The CDR3 loop spans 13 amino acids. J was trimmed by 1 base and V by 6 bases; bases with no gene match: 5. The CDR3 DNA reads TGCAGCGTACTCGGACAGGCGAACACTGAAGCTTTCTTT. Residues: CSVLGQANTEAFF.

V gene TRBV29-1 combines with J gene TRBJ1-3; TRBD1 matches 7 bases. The CDR3 runs 13 residues. CDR1 is SQVTM and CDR2 is ANQGSEA in the germline V gene. Germline trimming cut 6 bases from V and 0 bases from J; bases unmatched to any gene: 2. Written as DNA, the CDR3 is TGCAGCGTCGCAGGGGGCTCTGGAAACACCATATATTTT. This gives the protein CSVAGGSGNTIYF.

The chain is built from TRBV5-1 and TRBJ1-2, with 8 bases identical to TRBD1. The CDR3 extends over 14 amino acids. The V gene end was trimmed by 3 bases and the J gene end by 4 bases; junction bases not matched to a gene: 5. Germline assignment: CDR1 SGHRS and CDR2 YFSETQ. The CDR3 DNA is TGCGCCAGCAGCTCCAAACAGGGGGGCTATGGCTACACCTTC. It yields the protein CASSSKQGGYGYTF.

The chain couples TRBV3-1 (or the pseudogene TRBV3-2) to TRBJ1-3; 7 positions match TRBD1. The junction had 7 bases not matched to a gene; V was cut back by 5 bases and J by 6 bases. This CDR3 is built from 14 residues. From germline, CDR1 is LGHDT and CDR2 YNNKEL (reference sequence). The CDR3 protein is CASSYRDSLNTIYF. The CDR3 coding sequence is TGTGCCAGCAGCTACCGGGACAGCTTAAACACCATATATTTT.

CDR3 in DNA: TGTGCCAGCTCTCCCCAAAGGACATCTCCCACTGAAGCTTTCTTT. Translation: CASSPQRTSPTEAFF. This sequence joins TRBV18 and TRBJ1-1, with a weak D call TRBD1 (5 bases). The CDR3 runs to 15 residues. Trimming shortened V by 6 bases and J by 4 bases, and 18 bases separated the two germline ends. Germline-derived CDR1 and CDR2 are KGHSH and LQKENI.

The chain combines TRBV27 with TRBJ1-5, with no clear D. The CDR3 contains 14 residues. Germline V gene lookup returns CDR1 MNHEY and CDR2 SMNVEV (reference sequence). Trimming stripped 6 bases from V and 2 bases from J, with 11 bases between. CDR3 coding DNA: TGTGCCAGCAGCTTAGCCACAGGCAATCAGCCCCAGCATTTT. This sequence encodes CASSLATGNQPQHF.

The chain couples TRBV11-2 to TRBJ1-2; D is perhaps TRBD1 (5 bases). The CDR3 runs 16 residues. The V end lost 4 bases, the J end lost 8 bases, and 23 bases lay between the germline ends. The germline V gene has CDR1 SGHAT and CDR2 FQNNGV. The CDR3 loop reads CASSSPRWGGFDGYTF. The CDR3 bases are TGTGCCAGCAGCTCCCCTCGGTGGGGGGGATTTGACGGCTACACCTTC.

The V gene is TRBV13, the J gene TRBJ1-2; 7 positions agree with TRBD1. Per germline, CDR1 PRHDT and CDR2 FYEKMQ (reference sequence). CDR3 length: 14 residues. V trimming: 4 bases; J trimming: 2 bases; junction bases outside the gene matches: 4. DNA of the CDR3: TGTGCCAGCAGCTATAGACAGGGCAACTATGGCTACACCTTC. Protein product: CASSYRQGNYGYTF. Based on the CDR3 plus reference TRBV13 and TRBJ1-2, the full variable domain is AAGVIQSPRHLIKEKRETATLKCYPIPRHDTVYWYQQGPGQDPQFLISFYEKMQSDKGSIPDRFSAQQFSDYHSELNMSSLELGDSALYFCASSYRQGNYGYTFGSGTRLTVV.